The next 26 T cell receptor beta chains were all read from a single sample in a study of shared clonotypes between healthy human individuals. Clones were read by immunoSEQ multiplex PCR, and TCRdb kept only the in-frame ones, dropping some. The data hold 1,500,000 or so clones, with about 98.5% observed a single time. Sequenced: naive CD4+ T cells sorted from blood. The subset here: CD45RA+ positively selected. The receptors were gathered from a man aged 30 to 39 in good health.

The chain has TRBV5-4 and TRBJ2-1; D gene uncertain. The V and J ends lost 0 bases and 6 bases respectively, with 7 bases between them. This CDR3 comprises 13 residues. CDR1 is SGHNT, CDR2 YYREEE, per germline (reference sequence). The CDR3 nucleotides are TGTGCCAGCAGCTTGGTTGTACCCAATGAGCAGTTCTTC. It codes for CASSLVVPNEQFF. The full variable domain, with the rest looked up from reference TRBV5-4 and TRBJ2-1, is ETGVTQSPTHLIKTRGQQVTLRCSSQSGHNTVSWYQQALGQGPQFIFQYYREEENGRGNFPPRFSGLQFPNYSSELNVNALELDDSALYLCASSLVVPNEQFFGPGTRLTVL.

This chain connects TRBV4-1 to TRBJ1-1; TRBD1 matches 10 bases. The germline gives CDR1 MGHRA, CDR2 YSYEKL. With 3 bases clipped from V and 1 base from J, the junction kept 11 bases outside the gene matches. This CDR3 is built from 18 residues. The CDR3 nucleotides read TGCGCCAGCAGCCAGGTGCCGGGACAGGGGAAAGGGAACACTGAAGCTTTCTTT. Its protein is CASSQVPGQGKGNTEAFF.

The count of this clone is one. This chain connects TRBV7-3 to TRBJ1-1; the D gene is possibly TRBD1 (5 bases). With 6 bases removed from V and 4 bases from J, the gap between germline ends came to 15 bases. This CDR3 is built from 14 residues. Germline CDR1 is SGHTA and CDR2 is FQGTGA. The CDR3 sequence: CASRRGTSATEAFF. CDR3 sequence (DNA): TGTGCCAGCAGGAGGGGCACCTCGGCCACTGAAGCTTTCTTT.

The CDR3 nucleotides are TGTGCCAGCAGCTTTCGCCTAACTAACGGGGAGCTGTTTTTT. It translates to CASSFRLTNGELFF. This chain uses TRBV7-2 with TRBJ2-2, with D unresolved. CDR1 is SGHTA, CDR2 FQGNSA, per germline. This CDR3 is built from 14 residues. V lost 3 bases and J 7 bases, leaving 12 bases between the germline ends. Full variable domain (remainder filled in from reference TRBV7-2 and TRBJ2-2): GAGVSQSPSNKVTEKGKDVELRCDPISGHTALYWYRQSLGQGLEFLIYFQGNSAPDKSGLPSDRFSAERTGGSVSTLTIQRTQQEDSAVYLCASSFRLTNGELFFGEGSRLTVL.

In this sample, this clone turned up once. The CDR3 bases are TGTGCCAGCAGTTCTACAGGGATTATCGGGGAGCTGTTTTTT. The encoded protein is CASSSTGIIGELFF. The chain combines TRBV2 with TRBJ2-2, with D tentatively TRBD1 (6 bases). The V and J ends lost 5 bases and 7 bases respectively, with 14 bases between them. From germline, CDR1 is SNHLY and CDR2 FYNNEI. The CDR3 runs 14 residues.

For the CDR3, the DNA is TGTGCCAGCAGGGTTAGCGGGACCTACAATGAGCAGTTCTTC. Residues: CASRVSGTYNEQFF. V usage is TRBV6-1 and J usage is TRBJ2-1; TRBD2 agrees at 8 bases. The CDR3 has 14 residues. V was pared by 6 bases and J by 2 bases, with 3 bases of the junction left unmatched. Germline V gene lookup returns CDR1 MNHNS and CDR2 SASEGT.

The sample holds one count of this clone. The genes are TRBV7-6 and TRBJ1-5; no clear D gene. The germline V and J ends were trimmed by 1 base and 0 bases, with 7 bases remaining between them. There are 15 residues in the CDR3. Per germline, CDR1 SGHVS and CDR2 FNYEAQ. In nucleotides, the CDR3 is TGTGCCAGCAGCTTAGGGGTGGATAGCAATCAGCCCCAGCATTTT. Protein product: CASSLGVDSNQPQHF.

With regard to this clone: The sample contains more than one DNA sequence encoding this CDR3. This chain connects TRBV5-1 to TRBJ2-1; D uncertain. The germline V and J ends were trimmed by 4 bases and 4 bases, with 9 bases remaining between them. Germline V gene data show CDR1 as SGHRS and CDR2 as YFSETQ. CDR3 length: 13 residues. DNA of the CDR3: TGCGCCAGCAGCCTGGACGGTTACAATGAGCAGTTCTTC. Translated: CASSLDGYNEQFF. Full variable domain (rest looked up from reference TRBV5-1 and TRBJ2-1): KAGVTQTPRYLIKTRGQQVTLSCSPISGHRSVSWYQQTPGQGLQFLFEYFSETQRNKGNFPGRFSGRQFSNSRSEMNVSTLELGDSALYLCASSLDGYNEQFFGPGTRLTVL.

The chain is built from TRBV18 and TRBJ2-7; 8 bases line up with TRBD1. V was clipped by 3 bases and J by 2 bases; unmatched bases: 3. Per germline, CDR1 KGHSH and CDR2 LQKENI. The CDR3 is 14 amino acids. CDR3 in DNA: TGTGCCAGCTCACCGACAGGGGTTGCCTACGAGCAGTACTTC. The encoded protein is CASSPTGVAYEQYF.

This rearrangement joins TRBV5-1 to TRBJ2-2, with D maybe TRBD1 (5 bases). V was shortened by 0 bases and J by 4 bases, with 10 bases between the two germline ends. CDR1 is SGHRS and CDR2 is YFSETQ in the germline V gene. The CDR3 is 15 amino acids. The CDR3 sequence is CASSLASQGTGELFF. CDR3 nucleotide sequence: TGCGCCAGCAGCTTGGCTTCCCAGGGCACCGGGGAGCTGTTTTTT.

CDR3 nucleotides: TGTGCCAGCTCACCCTCCGAGGGTATCGACTCTGGAAACACCATATATTTT. Translating gives CASSPSEGIDSGNTIYF. The chain links TRBV18 to TRBJ1-3; D remains unclear. Trimming removed 3 bases at V and 0 bases at J, with 15 bases between. This CDR3 has 17 amino acids. Germline values: CDR1 KGHSH, CDR2 LQKENI.

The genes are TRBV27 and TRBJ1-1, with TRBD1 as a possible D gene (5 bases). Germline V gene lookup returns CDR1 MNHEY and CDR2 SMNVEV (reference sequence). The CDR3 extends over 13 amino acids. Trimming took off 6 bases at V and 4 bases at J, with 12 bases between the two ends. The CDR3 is CASSPNGGTEAFF. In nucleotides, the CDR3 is TGTGCCAGCAGCCCCAACGGGGGCACTGAAGCTTTCTTT.

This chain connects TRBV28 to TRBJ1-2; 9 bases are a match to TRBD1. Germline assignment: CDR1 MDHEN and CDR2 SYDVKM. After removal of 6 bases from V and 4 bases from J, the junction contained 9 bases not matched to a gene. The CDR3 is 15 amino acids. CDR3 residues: CASRKGQGQIYGYTF. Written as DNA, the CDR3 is TGTGCCAGCAGAAAAGGACAGGGGCAAATCTATGGCTACACCTTC.

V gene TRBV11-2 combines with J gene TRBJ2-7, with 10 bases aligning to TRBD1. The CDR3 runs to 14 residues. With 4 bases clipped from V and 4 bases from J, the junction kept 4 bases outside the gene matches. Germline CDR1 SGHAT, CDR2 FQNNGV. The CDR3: CASSWTDRGYEQYF. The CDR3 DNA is TGTGCCAGCAGCTGGACGGACAGGGGGTACGAGCAGTACTTC. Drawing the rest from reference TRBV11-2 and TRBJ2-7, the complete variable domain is EAGVAQSPRYKIIEKRQSVAFWCNPISGHATLYWYQQILGQGPKLLIQFQNNGVVDDSQLPKDRFSAERLKGVDSTLKIQPAKLEDSAVYLCASSWTDRGYEQYFGPGTRLTVT.

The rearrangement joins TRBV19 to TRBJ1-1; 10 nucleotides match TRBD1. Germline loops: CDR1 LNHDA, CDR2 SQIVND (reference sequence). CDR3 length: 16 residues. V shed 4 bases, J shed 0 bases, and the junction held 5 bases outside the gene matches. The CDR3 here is CASSKGQGTMNTEAFF. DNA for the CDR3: TGTGCCAGTAGTAAGGGACAGGGGACTATGAACACTGAAGCTTTCTTT.

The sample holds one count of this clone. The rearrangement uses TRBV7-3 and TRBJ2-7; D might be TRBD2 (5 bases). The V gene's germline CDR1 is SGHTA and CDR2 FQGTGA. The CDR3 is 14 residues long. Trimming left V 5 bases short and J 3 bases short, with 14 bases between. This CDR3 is CASSPTPSLYEQYF. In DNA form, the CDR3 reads TGTGCCAGCAGCCCCACTCCTAGCCTCTACGAGCAGTACTTC.

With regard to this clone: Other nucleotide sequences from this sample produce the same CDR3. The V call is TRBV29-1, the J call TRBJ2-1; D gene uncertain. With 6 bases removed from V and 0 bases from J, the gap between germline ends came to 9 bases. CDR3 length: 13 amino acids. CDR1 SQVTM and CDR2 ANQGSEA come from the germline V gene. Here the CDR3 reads CSVGSDSYNEQFF. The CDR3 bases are TGCAGCGTCGGCTCCGACTCCTACAATGAGCAGTTCTTC.

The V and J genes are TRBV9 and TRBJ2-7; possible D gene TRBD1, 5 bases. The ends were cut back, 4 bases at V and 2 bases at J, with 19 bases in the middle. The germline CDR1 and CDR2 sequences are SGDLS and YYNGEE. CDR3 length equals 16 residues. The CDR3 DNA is TGTGCCAGCAGCCCCTGGGGCGGCGGTATTGCCTACGAGCAGTACTTC. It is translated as CASSPWGGGIAYEQYF. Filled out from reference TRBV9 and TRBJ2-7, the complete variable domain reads DSGVTQTPKHLITATGQRVTLRCSPRSGDLSVYWYQQSLDQGLQFLIQYYNGEERAKGNILERFSAQQFPDLHSELNLSSLELGDSALYFCASSPWGGGIAYEQYFGPGTRLTVT.

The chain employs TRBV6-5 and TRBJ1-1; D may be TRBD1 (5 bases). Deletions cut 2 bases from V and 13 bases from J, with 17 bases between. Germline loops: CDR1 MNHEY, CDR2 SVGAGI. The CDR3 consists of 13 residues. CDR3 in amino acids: CASSYTTDGRVFF. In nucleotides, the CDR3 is TGTGCCAGCAGTTACACGACAGACGGGAGAGTTTTCTTT.

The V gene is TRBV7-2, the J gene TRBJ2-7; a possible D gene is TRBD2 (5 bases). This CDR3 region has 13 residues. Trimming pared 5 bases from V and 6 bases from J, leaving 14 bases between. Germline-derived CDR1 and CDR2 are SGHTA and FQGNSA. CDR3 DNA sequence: TGTGCCAGCAGCCTGCAGGACTCTCTCGAGCAGTACTTC. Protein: CASSLQDSLEQYF.

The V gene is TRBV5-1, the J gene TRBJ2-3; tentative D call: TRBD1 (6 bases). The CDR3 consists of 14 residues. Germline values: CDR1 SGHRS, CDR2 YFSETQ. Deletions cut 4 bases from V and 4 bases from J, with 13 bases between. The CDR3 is CASSRGQPADTQYF. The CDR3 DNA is TGCGCCAGCAGCCGGGGACAACCGGCAGATACGCAGTATTTT.

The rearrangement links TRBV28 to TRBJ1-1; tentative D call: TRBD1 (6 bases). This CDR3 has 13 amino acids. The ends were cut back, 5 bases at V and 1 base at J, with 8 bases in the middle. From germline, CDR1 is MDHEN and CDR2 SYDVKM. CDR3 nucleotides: TGTGCCAGCAGTCGGACAGAGAACACTGAAGCTTTCTTT. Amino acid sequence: CASSRTENTEAFF.

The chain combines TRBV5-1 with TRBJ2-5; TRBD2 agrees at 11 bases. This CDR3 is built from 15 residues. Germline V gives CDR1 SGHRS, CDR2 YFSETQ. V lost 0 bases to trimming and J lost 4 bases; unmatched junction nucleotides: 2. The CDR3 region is CASSLETSGRETQYF. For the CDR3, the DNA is TGCGCCAGCAGCTTGGAAACTAGCGGGAGAGAGACCCAGTACTTC.

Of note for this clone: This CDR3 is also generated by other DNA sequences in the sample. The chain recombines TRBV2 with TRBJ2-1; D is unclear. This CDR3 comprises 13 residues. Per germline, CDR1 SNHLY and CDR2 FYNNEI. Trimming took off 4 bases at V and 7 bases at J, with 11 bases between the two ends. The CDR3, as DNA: TGTGCCAGCAGTGGGGAACGAGCAAATGAGCAGTTCTTC. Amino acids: CASSGERANEQFF.

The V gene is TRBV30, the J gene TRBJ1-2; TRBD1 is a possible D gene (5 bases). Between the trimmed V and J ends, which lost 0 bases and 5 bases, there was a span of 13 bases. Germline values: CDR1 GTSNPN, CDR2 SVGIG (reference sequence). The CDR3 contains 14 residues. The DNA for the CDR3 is TGTGCCTGGAGTGTACGGGGGGTAGAGTATGGCTACACCTTC. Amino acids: CAWSVRGVEYGYTF.

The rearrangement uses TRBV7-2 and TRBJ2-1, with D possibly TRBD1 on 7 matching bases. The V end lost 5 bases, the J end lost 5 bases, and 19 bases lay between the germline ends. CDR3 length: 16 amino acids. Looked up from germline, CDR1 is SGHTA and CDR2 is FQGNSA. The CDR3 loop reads CASSQQSRGVDNEQFF. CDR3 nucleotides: TGTGCCAGCAGCCAACAATCCAGGGGGGTCGACAATGAGCAGTTCTTC.